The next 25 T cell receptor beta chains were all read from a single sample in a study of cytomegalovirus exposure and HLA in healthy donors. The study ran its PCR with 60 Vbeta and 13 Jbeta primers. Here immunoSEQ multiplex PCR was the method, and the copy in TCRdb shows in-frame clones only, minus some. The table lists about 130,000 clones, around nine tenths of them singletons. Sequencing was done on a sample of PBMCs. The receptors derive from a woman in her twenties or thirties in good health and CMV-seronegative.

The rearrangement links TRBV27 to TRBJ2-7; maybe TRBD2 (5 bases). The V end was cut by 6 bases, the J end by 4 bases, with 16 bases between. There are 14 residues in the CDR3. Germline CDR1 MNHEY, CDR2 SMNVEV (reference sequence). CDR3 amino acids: CASSPFGMGYEQYF. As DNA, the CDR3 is TGTGCCAGCAGCCCCTTCGGGATGGGATACGAGCAGTACTTC.

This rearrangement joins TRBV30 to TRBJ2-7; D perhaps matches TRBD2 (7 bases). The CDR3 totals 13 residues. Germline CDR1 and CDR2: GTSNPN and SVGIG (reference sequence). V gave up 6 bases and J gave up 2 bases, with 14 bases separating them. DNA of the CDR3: TGTGCCTGCTACACGGGGGGCGCCTACGAGCAGTACTTC. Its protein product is CACYTGGAYEQYF.

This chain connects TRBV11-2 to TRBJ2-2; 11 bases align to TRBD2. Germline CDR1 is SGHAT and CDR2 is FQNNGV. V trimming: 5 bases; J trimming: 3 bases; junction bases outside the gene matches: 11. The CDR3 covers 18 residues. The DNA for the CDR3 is TGTGCCAGCAGCCCACTCGGTAGCGGGAGGGGTGACACCGGGGAGCTGTTTTTT. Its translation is CASSPLGSGRGDTGELFF.

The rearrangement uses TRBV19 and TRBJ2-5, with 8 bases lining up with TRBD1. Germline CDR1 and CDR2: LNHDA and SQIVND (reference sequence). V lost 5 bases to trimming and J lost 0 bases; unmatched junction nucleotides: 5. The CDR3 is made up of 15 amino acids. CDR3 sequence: CASSRQGQDQETQYF. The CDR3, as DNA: TGTGCCAGTAGTCGGCAGGGACAGGACCAAGAGACCCAGTACTTC.

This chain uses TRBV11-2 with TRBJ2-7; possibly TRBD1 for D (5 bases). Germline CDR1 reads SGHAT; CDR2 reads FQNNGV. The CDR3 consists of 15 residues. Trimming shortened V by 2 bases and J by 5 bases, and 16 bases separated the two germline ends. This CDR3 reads CASSLRTGFLHEQYF. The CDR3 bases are TGTGCCAGCAGCTTACGTACAGGTTTTCTCCACGAGCAGTACTTC.

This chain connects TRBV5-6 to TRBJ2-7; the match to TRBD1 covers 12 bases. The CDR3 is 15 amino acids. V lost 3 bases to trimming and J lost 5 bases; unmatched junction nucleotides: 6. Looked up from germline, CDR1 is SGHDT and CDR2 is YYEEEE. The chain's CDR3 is CASSSPGTGGDEQYF. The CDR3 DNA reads TGTGCCAGCAGCTCTCCCGGGACAGGGGGCGACGAGCAGTACTTC.

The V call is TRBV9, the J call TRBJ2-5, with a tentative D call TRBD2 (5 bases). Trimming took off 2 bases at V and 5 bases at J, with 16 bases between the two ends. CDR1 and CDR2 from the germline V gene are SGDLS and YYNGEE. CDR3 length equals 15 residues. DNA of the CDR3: TGTGCCAGCAGCGTCTTGACCAGCTCGGGGGAGACCCAGTACTTC. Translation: CASSVLTSSGETQYF.

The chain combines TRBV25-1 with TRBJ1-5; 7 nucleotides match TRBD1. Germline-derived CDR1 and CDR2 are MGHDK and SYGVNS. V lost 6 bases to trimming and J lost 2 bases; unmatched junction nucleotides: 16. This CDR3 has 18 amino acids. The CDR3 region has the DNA TGTGCCAGCAGGATTCACCGGGACAGCAGCATTGGCAATCAGCCCCAGCATTTT. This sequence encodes CASRIHRDSSIGNQPQHF.

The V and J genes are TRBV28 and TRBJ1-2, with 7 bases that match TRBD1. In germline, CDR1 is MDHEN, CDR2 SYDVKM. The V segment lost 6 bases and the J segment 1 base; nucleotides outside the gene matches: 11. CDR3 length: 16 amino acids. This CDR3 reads CASSTPNRDSNYGYTF. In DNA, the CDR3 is TGTGCCAGCAGCACACCCAACCGGGACAGTAACTATGGCTACACCTTC.

The chain's CDR3 is CAIRTSGVSDTGELFF. In DNA form, the CDR3 reads TGTGCCATACGGACTAGCGGCGTATCGGACACCGGGGAGCTGTTTTTT. The chain has TRBV7-9 and TRBJ2-2; 10 bases align to TRBD2. This CDR3 is built from 16 residues. V lost 10 bases to trimming and J lost 3 bases; unmatched junction nucleotides: 11. The germline V gene encodes CDR1 SEHNR and CDR2 FQNEAQ (reference sequence).

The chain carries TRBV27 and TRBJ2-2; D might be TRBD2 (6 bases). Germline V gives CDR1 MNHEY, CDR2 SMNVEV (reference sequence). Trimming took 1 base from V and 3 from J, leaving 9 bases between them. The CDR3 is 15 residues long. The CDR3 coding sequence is TGTGCCAGCAGTTTATTCGGGACTTACACCGGGGAGCTGTTTTTT. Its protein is CASSLFGTYTGELFF.

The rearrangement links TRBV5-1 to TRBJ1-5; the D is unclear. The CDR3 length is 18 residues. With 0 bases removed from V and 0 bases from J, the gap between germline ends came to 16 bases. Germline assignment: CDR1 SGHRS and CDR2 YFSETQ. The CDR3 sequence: CASSLGGRGSYSNQPQHF. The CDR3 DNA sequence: TGCGCCAGCAGCTTGGGGGGTAGAGGGAGCTATAGCAATCAGCCCCAGCATTTT.

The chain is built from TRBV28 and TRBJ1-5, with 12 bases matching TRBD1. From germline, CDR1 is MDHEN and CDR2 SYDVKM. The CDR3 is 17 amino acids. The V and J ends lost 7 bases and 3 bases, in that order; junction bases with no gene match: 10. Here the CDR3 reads CASTLSGTGGPNQPQHF. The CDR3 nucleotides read TGTGCCAGCACTCTATCAGGGACAGGGGGCCCCAATCAGCCCCAGCATTTT.

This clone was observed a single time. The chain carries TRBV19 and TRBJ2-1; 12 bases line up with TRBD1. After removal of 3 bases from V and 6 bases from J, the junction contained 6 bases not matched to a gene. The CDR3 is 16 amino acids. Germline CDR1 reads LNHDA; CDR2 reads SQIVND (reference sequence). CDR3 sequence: CASSIPGTGGRNEQFF. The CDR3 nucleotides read TGTGCCAGTAGTATTCCCGGGACAGGGGGCCGCAATGAGCAGTTCTTC.

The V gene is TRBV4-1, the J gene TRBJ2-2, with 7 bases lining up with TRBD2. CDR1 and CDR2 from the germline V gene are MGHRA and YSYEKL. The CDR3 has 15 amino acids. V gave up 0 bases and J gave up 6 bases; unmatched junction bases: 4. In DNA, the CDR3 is TGCGCCAGCAGCCAAGACCGGGGGGTATCCGGGGAGCTGTTTTTT. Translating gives CASSQDRGVSGELFF.

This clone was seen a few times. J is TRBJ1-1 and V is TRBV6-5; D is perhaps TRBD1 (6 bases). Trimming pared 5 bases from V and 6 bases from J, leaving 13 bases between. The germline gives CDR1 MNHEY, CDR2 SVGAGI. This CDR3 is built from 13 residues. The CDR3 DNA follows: TGTGCCAGCAGTCAGCTTGGGGGCGCTGAAGCTTTCTTT. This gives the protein CASSQLGGAEAFF.

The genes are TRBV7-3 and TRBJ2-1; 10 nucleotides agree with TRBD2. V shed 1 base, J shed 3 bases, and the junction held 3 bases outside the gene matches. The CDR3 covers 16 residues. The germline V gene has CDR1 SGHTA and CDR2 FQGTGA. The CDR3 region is CASSLIPSGGYNEQFF. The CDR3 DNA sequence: TGTGCCAGCAGCTTAATTCCTAGCGGGGGCTACAATGAGCAGTTCTTC.

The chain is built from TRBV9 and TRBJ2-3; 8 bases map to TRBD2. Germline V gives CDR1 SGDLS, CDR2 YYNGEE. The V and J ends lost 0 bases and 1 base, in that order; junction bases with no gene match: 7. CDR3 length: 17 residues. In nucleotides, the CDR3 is TGTGCCAGCAGCGTAGGGGCTAGCGGGCAAGGCACAGATACGCAGTATTTT. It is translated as CASSVGASGQGTDTQYF.

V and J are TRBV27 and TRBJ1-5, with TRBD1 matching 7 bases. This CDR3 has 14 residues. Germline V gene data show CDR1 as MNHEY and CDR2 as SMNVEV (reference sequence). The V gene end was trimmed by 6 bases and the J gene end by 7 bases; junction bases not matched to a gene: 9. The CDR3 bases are TGTGCCAGCAGGCCGACAGGGTTCCGCCAGCCCCAGCATTTT. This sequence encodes CASRPTGFRQPQHF.

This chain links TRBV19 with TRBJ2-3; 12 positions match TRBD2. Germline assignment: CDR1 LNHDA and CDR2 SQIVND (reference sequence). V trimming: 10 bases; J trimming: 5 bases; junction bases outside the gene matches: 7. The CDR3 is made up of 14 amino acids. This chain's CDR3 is CATSSGRALDTQYF. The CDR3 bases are TGTGCCACCTCTAGCGGGAGGGCCTTAGATACGCAGTATTTT.

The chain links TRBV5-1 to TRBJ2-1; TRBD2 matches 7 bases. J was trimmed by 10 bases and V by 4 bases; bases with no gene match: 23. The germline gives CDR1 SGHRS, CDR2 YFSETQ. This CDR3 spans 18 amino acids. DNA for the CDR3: TGCGCCAGCAGCCTGCAGGGACTATCTCCTTTACTGTTCGTGGAGCAGTTCTTC. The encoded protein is CASSLQGLSPLLFVEQFF.

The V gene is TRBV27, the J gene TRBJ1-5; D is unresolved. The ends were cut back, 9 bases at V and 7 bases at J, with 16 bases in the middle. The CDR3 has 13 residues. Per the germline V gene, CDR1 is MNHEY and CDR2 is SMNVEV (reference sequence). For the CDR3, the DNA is TGTGCCAGTCAAGACGGCTCGGGACAGCCCCAGCATTTT. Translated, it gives CASQDGSGQPQHF.

CDR3 in amino acids: CASSPGGGQYATNEKLFF. CDR3 DNA: TGTGCCAGCAGCCCTGGGGGCGGCCAGTATGCAACTAATGAAAAACTGTTTTTT. V gene TRBV11-2 combines with J gene TRBJ1-4, with D possibly being TRBD1 (6 bases). CDR1 and CDR2 (germline): SGHAT, FQNNGV. The CDR3 has 18 amino acids. V lost 5 bases, J lost 0 bases, and 19 bases lay in between.

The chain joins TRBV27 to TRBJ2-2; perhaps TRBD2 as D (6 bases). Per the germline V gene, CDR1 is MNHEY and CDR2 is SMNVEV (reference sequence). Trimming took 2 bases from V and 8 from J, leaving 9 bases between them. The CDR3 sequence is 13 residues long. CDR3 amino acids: CASSLVGGGELFF. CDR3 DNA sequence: TGTGCCAGCAGTTTAGTCGGGGGTGGGGAGCTGTTTTTT.

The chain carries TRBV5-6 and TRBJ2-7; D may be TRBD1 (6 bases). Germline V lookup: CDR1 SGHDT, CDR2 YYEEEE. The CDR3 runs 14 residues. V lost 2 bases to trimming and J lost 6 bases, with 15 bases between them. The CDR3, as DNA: TGTGCCAGCAGCTTTCTCCACAGGGCGCGCGAGCAGTACTTC. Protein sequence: CASSFLHRAREQYF.